Listed below are T cell receptor beta chains from one sample, sequenced in a study of T-cell memory formation after mild COVID-19. TCRdb recomputed calls from the 5' RACE reads with MiXCR, one row per CDR3 protein. The sample records a few hundred thousand distinct CDR3 sequences, less than 25% being singletons. The sample was PBMCs or a T cell subset sorted from them (not recorded which). The receptor set was obtained from an adult woman who had mild COVID-19 (a few samples of this study predate the infection). Cell type and time point are not known. The CDR3 runs from the conserved cysteine through the conserved F or W. A D gene is named only where the DNA matches it firmly. Only part of the rows carry a size: once, few, many, or a class if the clone is expanded.

>TRBV27|TRBD1|TRBJ1-1|few
TGTGCCAGCAGTTTAAGTGCGACAGGGAATGAAGCTTTCTTT
CASSLSATGNEAFF
>TRBV5-1|.|TRBJ1-1|.
TGCGCCAGCAGCTTGGCAAGGGCGGAGGACACTGAAGCTTTCTTT
CASSLARAEDTEAFF
>TRBV6-4|TRBD1|TRBJ2-1|few
TGTGCCAGCAGTGAAGGGGGCCCCTACAATGAGCAGTTCTTC
CASSEGGPYNEQFF
>TRBV2|.|TRBJ2-1|.
TGTGCCAGCAGTTGGGGTAGGAGCTCCTACAATGAGCAGTTCTTC
CASSWGRSSYNEQFF
>TRBV4-3|TRBD1|TRBJ1-4|few
TGCGCCAGCAGCCAAGGACAGGGCGGAAATGAAAAACTGTTTTTT
CASSQGQGGNEKLFF
>TRBV29-1|.|TRBJ2-5|few
TGCAGCGTTTTCCGAGATCAAGAGACCCAGTACTTC
CSVFRDQETQYF
>TRBV11-2|TRBD2|TRBJ2-1|few
TGTGCCAGCAGCTCAATAGCGGGGGGGCTGGTGAATGAGCAGTTCTTC
CASSSIAGGLVNEQFF
>TRBV7-3|.|TRBJ2-3|few
TGTGCCAGCAGCTTAGGAACCGCAGCAGATACGCAGTATTTT
CASSLGTAADTQYF
>TRBV14|.|TRBJ2-1|.
TGTGCCAGCAGCCAAAGGGGACTTCGTCCGGAGGGGGCCAATGAGCAGTTCTTC
CASSQRGLRPEGANEQFF
>TRBV6-2/TRBV6-3|.|TRBJ1-5|.
TGTGCCAGCAGTTTTGGGACTAACGAGCAGCCCCAGCATTTT
CASSFGTNEQPQHF
>TRBV10-3|TRBD2|TRBJ2-5|.
TGTGCCATCAGTCGCGGGGGGCCGGGGACCCAGTACTTC
CAISRGGPGTQYF
>TRBV20-1|.|TRBJ2-1|.
TGCAGTGCTAGAGATCCGTGGAATGAGCAGTTCTTC
CSARDPWNEQFF
>TRBV15|.|TRBJ1-5|few
TGTGCCACCAGCAGAGATGGGCCAAGTAGCAATCAGCCCCAGCATTTT
CATSRDGPSSNQPQHF
>TRBV5-1|.|TRBJ1-2|.
TGCGCCAGCAGCTCCAGTCCGACAGTCAACTATGGCTACACCTTC
CASSSSPTVNYGYTF
>TRBV3-1|TRBD2|TRBJ2-7|few
TGTGCCAGCAGCCACTCTAGCGGGAGCCCTTACGAGCAGTACTTC
CASSHSSGSPYEQYF
>TRBV4-3|.|TRBJ1-4|.
TGCGCCAGCAGCCCCTCGGTGGGCAGGGGTGAAAAACTGTTTTTT
CASSPSVGRGEKLFF
>TRBV4-3|TRBD2|TRBJ2-3|few
TGCGCCAGCAGCCAAGATCGGTCCCTAGCGGGAGCAGATACGCAGTATTTT
CASSQDRSLAGADTQYF
>TRBV6-6|.|TRBJ1-1|.
TGTGCCAGCAGTCACCCAGGAGGGATCGAAGCTTTCTTT
CASSHPGGIEAFF
>TRBV5-4|.|TRBJ2-4|many
TGTGCCAGCAGCTTGAAGGGGGTCAAAAACATTCAGTACTTC
CASSLKGVKNIQYF
>TRBV6-5|.|TRBJ2-6|few
TGTGCCAGCAGTTACGGGGGGTCGGGGGCCAACGTCCTGACTTTC
CASSYGGSGANVLTF
>TRBV12-3/TRBV12-4|TRBD2|TRBJ2-7|.
TGTGCCAGCAGTTTAGGGACTAGCGGGGTCGCCGAGCAGTACTTC
CASSLGTSGVAEQYF
>TRBV24-1|TRBD1|TRBJ2-2|.
TGTGCCACCAGTGAGCTGGGACAGGGTGACACCGGGGAGCTGTTTTTT
CATSELGQGDTGELFF
>TRBV6-1|.|TRBJ2-3|.
TGTGCCAGCATCGAGACAGTCGGGGCAACGCAGTATTTT
CASIETVGATQYF
>TRBV29-1|TRBD1|TRBJ2-3|many
TGCAGCGTTCTATCCGGGACAGGGGGATTAGATACGCAGTATTTT
CSVLSGTGGLDTQYF
>TRBV4-2|TRBD2|TRBJ2-1|.
TGTGCCAGCAGCCAAGGAATCGGGAGCGGGAGGGGAAAATACAATGAGCAGTTCTTC
CASSQGIGSGRGKYNEQFF
>TRBV5-6|TRBD1|TRBJ2-5|.
TGTGCCAGCAGCACCTCGACAGGGATCCAAGAGACCCAGTACTTC
CASSTSTGIQETQYF
>TRBV7-9|TRBD1|TRBJ1-6|.
TGTGCCAGCAGTCGACAGGGATCCTATTCACCCCTCCACTTT
CASSRQGSYSPLHF